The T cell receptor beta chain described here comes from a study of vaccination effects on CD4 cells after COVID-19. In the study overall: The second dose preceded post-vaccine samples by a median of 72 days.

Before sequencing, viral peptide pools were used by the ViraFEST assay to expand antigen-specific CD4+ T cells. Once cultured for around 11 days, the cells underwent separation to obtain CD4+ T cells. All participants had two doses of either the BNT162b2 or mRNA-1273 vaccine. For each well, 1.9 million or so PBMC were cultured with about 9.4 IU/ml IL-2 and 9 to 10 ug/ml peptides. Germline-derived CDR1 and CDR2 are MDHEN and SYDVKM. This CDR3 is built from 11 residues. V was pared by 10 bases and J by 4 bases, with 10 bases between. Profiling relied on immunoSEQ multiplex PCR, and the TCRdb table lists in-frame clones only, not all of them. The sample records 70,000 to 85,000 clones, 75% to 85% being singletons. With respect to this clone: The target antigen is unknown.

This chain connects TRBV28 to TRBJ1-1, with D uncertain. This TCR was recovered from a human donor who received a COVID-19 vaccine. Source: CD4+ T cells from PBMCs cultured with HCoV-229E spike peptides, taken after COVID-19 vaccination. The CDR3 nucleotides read TGTGCCACCTTATTTTTCACTGAAGCTTTCTTT. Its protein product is CATLFFTEAFF.